Following are 18 T cell receptor beta chains from one sample sequenced in a study of CD8 T cells in Susac syndrome. Random hexamers were used to reverse transcribe an amount of about 0.45 to 1 ug RNA. TCRdb processed the immunoSEQ multiplex PCR reads anew with MiXCR; each CDR3 protein has one entry. The data contain roughly 400,000 distinct CDR3 sequences, more than 70% of them seen just once; the ten biggest clones take up more than 0.09%. Sample: CD8+ T cells from PBMCs. The origin of the receptors is a human donor with multiple sclerosis.

The chain links TRBV10-3 to TRBJ1-6; D is unresolved. The CDR3 contains 15 residues. Germline values: CDR1 ENHRY, CDR2 SYGVKD. V gave up 0 bases and J gave up 10 bases, with 13 bases separating them. DNA of the CDR3: TGTGCCATCAGTGAGTCGGACTTTGGGGAGTCACCCCTCCACTTT. This sequence encodes CAISESDFGESPLHF.

The rearrangement links TRBV7-9 to TRBJ1-1; D not certain. CDR3 length: 13 residues. The V and J ends lost 0 bases and 7 bases respectively, with 9 bases between them. Germline CDR1 reads SEHNR; CDR2 reads FQNEAQ (reference sequence). CDR3 sequence: CASSLARASEAFF. In DNA, the CDR3 is TGTGCCAGCAGCTTAGCAAGGGCGAGTGAAGCTTTCTTT. Looking up the rest from reference TRBV7-9 and TRBJ1-1 gives the full variable domain: DTGVSQNPRHKITKRGQNVTFRCDPISEHNRLYWYRQTLGQGPEFLTYFQNEAQLEKSRLLSDRFSAERPKGSFSTLEIQRTEQGDSAMYLCASSLARASEAFFGQGTRLTVV.

The V and J genes are TRBV7-9 and TRBJ2-1; D might be TRBD1 or TRBD2, each matching 5 bases. CDR1 is SEHNR and CDR2 is FQNEAQ in the germline V gene (reference sequence). This CDR3 region has 12 residues. CDR3 sequence reads: CAGTNSPNEQFF. CDR3 coding DNA: TGTGCTGGGACCAACAGCCCAAATGAGCAGTTCTTC. The variable domain in full, with the rest retrieved from reference TRBV7-9 and TRBJ2-1, is DTGVSQNPRHKITKRGQNVTFRCDPISEHNRLYWYRQTLGQGPEFLTYFQNEAQLEKSRLLSDRFSAERPKGSFSTLEIQRTEQGDSAMYLCAGTNSPNEQFFGPGTRLTVL.

This chain's CDR3 is CASSHDRGTEAFF. The DNA of the CDR3 is TGTGCCAGCAGCCACGACAGAGGCACTGAAGCTTTCTTT. The chain recombines TRBV7-6 with TRBJ1-1; a possible D gene is TRBD1 (5 bases). V lost 5 bases and J lost 4, with 11 bases in between. The CDR3 has 13 residues. Germline V lookup: CDR1 SGHVS, CDR2 FNYEAQ. Supplemented by reference TRBV7-6 and TRBJ1-1, the full variable domain reads GAGVSQSPRYKVTKRGQDVALRCDPISGHVSLYWYRQALGQGPEFLTYFNYEAQQDKSGLPNDRFSAERPEGSISTLTIQRTEQRDSAMYRCASSHDRGTEAFFGQGTRLTVV.

V usage is TRBV24-1 and J usage is TRBJ2-2; TRBD2 might be the D (6 bases). The germline gives CDR1 KGHDR, CDR2 SFDVKD. The V gene lost 5 bases and the J gene lost 5 bases, with 11 bases spanning the gap. The CDR3 runs to 14 residues. Here the CDR3 reads CATSAAGLTGELFF. As DNA, the CDR3 is TGTGCCACCAGTGCGGCGGGACTTACCGGGGAGCTGTTTTTT.

The rearrangement joins TRBV12-3 or TRBV12-4 to TRBJ2-7; 9 bases map to TRBD2. V gave up 4 bases and J gave up 6 bases; unmatched junction bases: 4. The CDR3 is 13 residues long. The CDR3 protein is CASSSTAGGEQYF. DNA of the CDR3: TGTGCCAGCAGTTCTACAGCGGGAGGCGAGCAGTACTTC.

The chain employs TRBV6-1 and TRBJ2-7; TRBD1 is a possible D gene (5 bases). Germline loops: CDR1 MNHNS, CDR2 SASEGT. With 1 base removed from V and 1 base from J, the gap between germline ends came to 11 bases. The CDR3 is 15 amino acids. CDR3 nucleotides: TGTGCCAGCAGTGAAGTGGGGCGCGGTTCCTACGAGCAGTACTTC. As protein: CASSEVGRGSYEQYF.

The chain recombines TRBV6-1 with TRBJ2-1; 11 bases match TRBD2. The CDR3 has 21 residues. Germline trimming cut 1 base from V and 6 bases from J; bases unmatched to any gene: 20. Looked up from germline, CDR1 is MNHNS and CDR2 is SASEGT. CDR3 region: CASSEEVLAGLAEVVGNEQFF. In nucleotides, the CDR3 is TGTGCCAGCAGTGAAGAAGTACTAGCGGGACTAGCGGAGGTGGTGGGCAATGAGCAGTTCTTC.

This clonotype has only a few counts. This rearrangement joins TRBV28 to TRBJ2-3; D tentatively reads TRBD1 or TRBD2 (5 bases each). The CDR3 runs to 15 residues. The V end was cut by 2 bases, the J end by 2 bases, with 11 bases between. Germline V lookup: CDR1 MDHEN, CDR2 SYDVKM. The CDR3, as DNA: TGTGCCAGCAGTTTAACTGGGGGAGACACAGATACGCAGTATTTT. This translates into CASSLTGGDTDTQYF.

The chain recombines TRBV30 with TRBJ2-2; no firm D call. Trimming removed 1 base at V and 5 bases at J, with 5 bases between. The CDR3 sequence is 12 residues long. In germline, CDR1 is GTSNPN, CDR2 SVGIG (reference sequence). CDR3 residues: CAWSDRTGELFF. CDR3 DNA sequence: TGTGCCTGGAGTGATAGAACCGGGGAGCTGTTTTTT. The whole variable domain, filled in from reference TRBV30 and TRBJ2-2, reads SQTIHQWPATLVQPVGSPLSLECTVEGTSNPNLYWYRQAAGRGLQLLFYSVGIGQISSEVPQNLSASRPQDRQFILSSKKLLLSDSGFYLCAWSDRTGELFFGEGSRLTVL.

V and J are TRBV27 and TRBJ1-2; D not certain. V lost 4 bases and J 3 bases, leaving 15 bases between the germline ends. There are 15 residues in the CDR3. From germline, CDR1 is MNHEY and CDR2 SMNVEV (reference sequence). For the CDR3, the DNA is TGTGCCAGCAGTTCTGACGAAGAGGGCCACTATGGCTACACCTTC. Protein: CASSSDEEGHYGYTF.

The sample holds one count of this clonotype. The rearrangement joins TRBV7-9 to TRBJ2-5; 8 bases agree with TRBD1. The trim removed 4 bases at V and 4 bases at J, leaving 5 bases unmatched. The CDR3 loop spans 14 amino acids. Looked up from germline, CDR1 is SEHNR and CDR2 is FQNEAQ (reference sequence). The CDR3 here is CASSSRDRGETQYF. CDR3 DNA sequence: TGTGCCAGCAGCTCCCGAGACAGGGGAGAGACCCAGTACTTC.

V and J are TRBV3-1 and TRBJ2-7, with a tentative D call TRBD1 (5 bases). The CDR3 length is 14 residues. The germline gives CDR1 LGHDT, CDR2 YNNKEL (reference sequence). With 2 bases removed from V and 3 bases from J, the gap between germline ends came to 11 bases. This chain's CDR3 is CASSQKGNFYEQYF. The DNA for the CDR3 is TGTGCCAGCAGCCAAAAGGGGAACTTCTACGAGCAGTACTTC.

This chain connects TRBV29-1 to TRBJ1-1, with TRBD1 identical over 7 bases. Trimming at V came to 6 bases and at J to 5 bases, leaving 9 bases not matched to a gene. CDR1 is SQVTM and CDR2 is ANQGSEA in the germline V gene. CDR3 length: 13 residues. The CDR3 nucleotides are TGCAGCGTGTATCAGGGGGAGGGGACTGAAGCTTTCTTT. Amino acid sequence: CSVYQGEGTEAFF. The variable domain in full, completed from reference TRBV29-1 and TRBJ1-1, reads SAVISQKPSRDICQRGTSLTIQCQVDSQVTMMFWYRQQPGQSLTLIATANQGSEATYESGFVIDKFPISRPNLTFSTLTVSNMSPEDSSIYLCSVYQGEGTEAFFGQGTRLTVV.

This clonotype has more than one count but fewer than ten. The chain recombines TRBV5-4 with TRBJ2-7; perhaps TRBD2 as D (5 bases). The V end lost 5 bases, the J end lost 1 base, and 13 bases lay between the germline ends. The germline V gene has CDR1 SGHNT and CDR2 YYREEE (reference sequence). The CDR3 extends over 14 amino acids. CDR3 sequence (DNA): TGTGCCAGCAGTAGGCTCGAGGGTTCCTACGAGCAGTACTTC. Its translation is CASSRLEGSYEQYF.

The J gene is TRBJ1-2, the V gene TRBV29-1; D gene unclear. Per germline, CDR1 SQVTM and CDR2 ANQGSEA. This CDR3 region has 10 residues. Trimming left V 3 bases short and J 2 bases short, with 1 base between. The CDR3 protein is CSVDNYGYTF. CDR3 DNA sequence: TGCAGCGTTGACAACTATGGCTACACCTTC.

The chain couples TRBV6-1 to TRBJ1-2; 10 bases match TRBD1. This CDR3 has 18 residues. Germline trimming cut 5 bases from V and 7 bases from J; bases unmatched to any gene: 19. Germline CDR1 and CDR2: MNHNS and SASEGT. CDR3 loop: CASSPTGGGYPGQVGYTF. In DNA form, the CDR3 reads TGTGCCAGCAGTCCGACAGGGGGCGGGTACCCGGGGCAGGTTGGCTACACCTTC.

This clonotype was counted a single time. The chain has TRBV29-1 and TRBJ2-5, with D tentatively TRBD1 or TRBD2 (5 bases each). The CDR3 is 13 amino acids. Germline V gene sequence: CDR1 SQVTM, CDR2 ANQGSEA. The germline V and J ends were trimmed by 4 bases and 5 bases, with 14 bases remaining between them. CDR3 sequence: CSVGSWDGETQYF. CDR3 nucleotide sequence: TGCAGCGTTGGGTCTTGGGACGGGGAGACCCAGTACTTC.